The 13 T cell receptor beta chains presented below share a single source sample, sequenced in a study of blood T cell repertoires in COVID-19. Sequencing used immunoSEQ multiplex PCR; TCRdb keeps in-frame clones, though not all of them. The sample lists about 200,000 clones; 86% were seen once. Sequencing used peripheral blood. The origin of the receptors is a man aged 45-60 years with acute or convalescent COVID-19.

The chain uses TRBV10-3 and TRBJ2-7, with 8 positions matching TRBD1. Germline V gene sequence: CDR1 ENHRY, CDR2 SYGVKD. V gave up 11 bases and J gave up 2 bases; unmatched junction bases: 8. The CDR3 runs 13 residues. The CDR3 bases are TGTGCCTCCCTCGGACAGGGCCCCTACGAGCAGTACTTC. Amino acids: CASLGQGPYEQYF.

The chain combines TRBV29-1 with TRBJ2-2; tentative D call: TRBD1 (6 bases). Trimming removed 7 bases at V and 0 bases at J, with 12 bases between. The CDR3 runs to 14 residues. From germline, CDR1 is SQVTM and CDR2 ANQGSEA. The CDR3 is CSAGTPANTGELFF. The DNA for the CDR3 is TGCAGCGCCGGGACACCCGCGAACACCGGGGAGCTGTTTTTT.

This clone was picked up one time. The CDR3 sequence is CASSSRSGGNTDTQYF. For the CDR3, the DNA is TGTGCCAGCAGCTCACGATCAGGGGGGAACACAGATACGCAGTATTTT. The V and J genes are TRBV5-5 and TRBJ2-3; D is perhaps TRBD1 (7 bases). Germline V gene data show CDR1 as SGHKS and CDR2 as YYEKEE (reference sequence). V lost 3 bases, J lost 2 bases, and 16 bases lay in between. This CDR3 comprises 16 residues.

CDR3 bases: TGTGCCAGCAGCCCAGATGACAGGAAGCCCTACGAGCAGTACTTC. Protein: CASSPDDRKPYEQYF. The chain couples TRBV7-2 to TRBJ2-7, with D tentatively TRBD1 (6 bases). The CDR3 runs 15 residues. CDR1 is SGHTA and CDR2 is FQGNSA in the germline V gene. V was cut by 5 bases and J by 2 bases, with 16 bases left in between.

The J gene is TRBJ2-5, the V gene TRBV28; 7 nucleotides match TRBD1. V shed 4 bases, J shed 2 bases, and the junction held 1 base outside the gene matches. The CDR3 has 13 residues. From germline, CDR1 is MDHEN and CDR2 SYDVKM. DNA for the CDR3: TGTGCCAGCAGTTCGGGACAGCAAGAGACCCAGTACTTC. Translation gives CASSSGQQETQYF.

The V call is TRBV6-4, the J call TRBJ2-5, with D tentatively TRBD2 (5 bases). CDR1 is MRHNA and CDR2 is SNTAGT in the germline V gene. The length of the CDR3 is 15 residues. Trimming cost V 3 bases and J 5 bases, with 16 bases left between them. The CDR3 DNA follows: TGTGCCAGCAGTGAGACGGGGTTGCGGTGGGAGACCCAGTACTTC. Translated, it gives CASSETGLRWETQYF.

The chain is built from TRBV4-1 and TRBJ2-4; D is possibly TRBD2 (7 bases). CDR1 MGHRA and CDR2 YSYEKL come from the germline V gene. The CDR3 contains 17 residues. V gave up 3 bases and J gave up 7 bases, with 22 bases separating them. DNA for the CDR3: TGCGCCAGCAGCCAGCCTGCAAAGGGGGGGCTTTCGAACATTCAGTACTTC. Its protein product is CASSQPAKGGLSNIQYF.

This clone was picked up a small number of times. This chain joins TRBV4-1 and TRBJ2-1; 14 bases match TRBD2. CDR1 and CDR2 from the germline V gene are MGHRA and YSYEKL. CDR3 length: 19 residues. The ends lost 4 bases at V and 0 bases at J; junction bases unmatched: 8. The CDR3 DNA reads TGCGCCAGCAGCCGGACTAGCGGGGGGCCCAGGAGCTCCTACAATGAGCAGTTCTTC. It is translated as CASSRTSGGPRSSYNEQFF.

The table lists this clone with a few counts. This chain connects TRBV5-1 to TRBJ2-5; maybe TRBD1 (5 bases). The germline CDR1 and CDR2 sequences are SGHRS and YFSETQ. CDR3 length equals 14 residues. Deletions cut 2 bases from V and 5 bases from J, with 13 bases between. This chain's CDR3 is CASSFSQGPETQYF. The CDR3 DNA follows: TGCGCCAGCAGCTTCAGCCAGGGCCCGGAGACCCAGTACTTC.

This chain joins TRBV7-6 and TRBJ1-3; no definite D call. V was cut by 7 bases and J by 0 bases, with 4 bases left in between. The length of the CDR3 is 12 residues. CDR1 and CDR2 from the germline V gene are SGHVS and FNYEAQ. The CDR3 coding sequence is TGTGCCAGCACCTCCTCTGGAAACACCATATATTTT. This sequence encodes CASTSSGNTIYF.

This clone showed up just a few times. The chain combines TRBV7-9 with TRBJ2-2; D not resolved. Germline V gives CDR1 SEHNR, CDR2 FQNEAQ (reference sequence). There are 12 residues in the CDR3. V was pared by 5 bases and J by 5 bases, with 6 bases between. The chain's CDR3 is CASSPLTGELFF. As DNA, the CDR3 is TGTGCCAGCAGCCCTCTTACCGGGGAGCTGTTTTTT.

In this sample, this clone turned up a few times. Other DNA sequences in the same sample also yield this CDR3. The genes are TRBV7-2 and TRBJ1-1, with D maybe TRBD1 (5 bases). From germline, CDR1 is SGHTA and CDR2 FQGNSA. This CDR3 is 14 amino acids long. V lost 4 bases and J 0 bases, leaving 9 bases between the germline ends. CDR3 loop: CASSSSRVNTEAFF. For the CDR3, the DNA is TGTGCCAGCAGCTCGAGCAGGGTGAACACTGAAGCTTTCTTT. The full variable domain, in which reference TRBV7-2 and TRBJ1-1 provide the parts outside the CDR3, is GAGVSQSPSNKVTEKGKDVELRCDPISGHTALYWYRQSLGQGLEFLIYFQGNSAPDKSGLPSDRFSAERTGGSVSTLTIQRTQQEDSAVYLCASSSSRVNTEAFFGQGTRLTVV.

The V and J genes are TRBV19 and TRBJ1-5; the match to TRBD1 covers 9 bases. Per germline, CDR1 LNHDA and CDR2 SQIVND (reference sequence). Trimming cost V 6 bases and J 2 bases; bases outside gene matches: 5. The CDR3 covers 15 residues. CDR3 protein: CASRPQGAGNQPQHF. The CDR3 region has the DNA TGTGCCAGTAGGCCACAGGGGGCAGGCAATCAGCCCCAGCATTTT.